This TCR beta chain originates from a study of blood T cell repertoires in COVID-19 (dated by TCRdb to 2020 to 2022). Describing the broader study: The collaborator samples originated in the United States, Italy and Spain and spanned the acute and convalescent phases of COVID-19. A freely available public database, intended as a resource for researchers studying the immune response to SARS-CoV-2, is where the repertoires were released. Subjects who had been exposed to COVID-19, were actively infected with it, or had recovered from it provided the deeply sampled blood TCRbeta repertoires that made up the dataset. The sample metadata nearly always contained a de-identified subject ID, COVID-19 status, age in years and sex. Where available, HLA class I and class II types were obtained from metadata supplied by the sample provider rather than from assay-based typing. The samples were drawn from the first 160 participants of the ongoing ImmuneRACE study and from 1,200 or so subjects provided by 6 global collaborators. The prospective study material was composed of cDNA or gDNA derived from T cells, B-cell-depleted T cells, or PBMCs.

The investigation overall reported the following: Clinical and demographic metadata were provided uncurated, with the amount varying by source and participant.

TCRbeta CDR3 regions were amplified from genomic DNA by means of the immunoSEQ Assay, a bias-controlled multiplex PCR. Regarding the original processing steps: Within the assay, amplification of reference gene primers was used to estimate how many nucleated cells each sample contained. To quantify the absolute abundance of each unique TCRbeta CDR3 rearrangement, sequence reads were collapsed and filtered. For each sample, productive Simpson clonality was calculated as the square root of Simpson's diversity index over productive rearrangements. The table comes from immuneACCESS by way of TCRdb, which keeps in-frame sequences with V and J called. Part of the clones is missing from these tables; in studies checked, under half for an unresolved V gene and the rest for unknown reasons. That table gives V, J and clone size, and the DNA gave D and trimming. Within this sample are some 95,000 clones, with approximately 90% of them counted one time only. The ten largest clones represent under 2.5% of the sample.

CDR1 and CDR2 are drawn from the germline V gene: MNHEY, SVGAGI. Deletion took 0 bases off V and 9 bases off J, with a span of 9 bases between the germline ends. Reading from cysteine to phenylalanine, the CDR3 counts 14 amino acids. The DNA shown is the 42-base CDR3, in frame from base 1. Collaborating institutions collected whole blood in K2EDTA tubes following their own protocols. Collaborator samples were shipped for TCRbeta analysis as frozen whole blood, isolated PBMCs, or DNA extracted from either sample type. About this clone itself: There is no known antigen for this receptor. No quality values exist for individual bases; no much larger clone is one base distant.

Material for sequencing was peripheral blood. This receptor was identified in a human donor with active COVID-19. The donor label of this sample is uncertain. The receptor chain draws on TRBV6-5 and TRBJ1-6; the D gene is possibly TRBD1, with 5 bases matching. The DNA sequence is as follows: TGTGCCAGCAGTTACTCCCCGGGGGGTTCACCCCTCCACTTT. This translates into CASSYSPGGSPLHF.